These 32 T cell receptor beta chains were all obtained from the same sample, sequenced in a study of blood T cell repertoires in COVID-19. Assay: immunoSEQ multiplex PCR; the TCRdb copy retains only in-frame clones and omits some. The top ten hold 11% of the sample, which has under 20,000 clones, 80% seen once. Sequencing was performed on peripheral blood. These receptors all stem from a man older than 75 with acute or convalescent COVID-19.

This chain joins TRBV18 and TRBJ1-4, with D possibly TRBD1 on 5 matching bases. Germline lookup yields CDR1 KGHSH and CDR2 LQKENI. V was cut by 3 bases and J by 4 bases, with 12 bases left in between. This CDR3 region has 15 residues. In DNA, the CDR3 is TGTGCCAGCTCACCTACCGACAGATATAATGAAAAACTGTTTTTT. Translating gives CASSPTDRYNEKLFF.

The genes are TRBV21-1 and TRBJ1-3; the table's D call TRBD1 went unverified against the DNA. TRBV21-1 is recorded as a pseudogene. This CDR3 is 17 amino acids long. The CDR3 spells CASSKAFRTGFGNTIYF. CDR3 bases: TGTGCCAGCAGCAAAGCCTTCCGGACAGGGTTCGGAAACACCATATATTTT.

This clone was observed a single time. J is TRBJ1-1 and V is TRBV11-3, with 7 bases matching TRBD1. The germline CDR1 and CDR2 sequences are SGHNT and YENEEA. The length of the CDR3 is 14 residues. The V segment lost 5 bases and the J segment 1 base; nucleotides outside the gene matches: 4. The CDR3 DNA reads as TGTGCCAGCAGCAAGACAGGGAAGAACACTGAAGCTTTCTTT. Its translation: CASSKTGKNTEAFF.

The rearrangement joins TRBV27 to TRBJ2-7; TRBD1 agrees at 10 bases. V dropped 3 bases and J dropped 0; count of bases not matched to a gene: 2. Germline lookup yields CDR1 MNHEY and CDR2 SMNVEV (reference sequence). The CDR3 runs to 15 residues. The CDR3 here is CASSFRDRGSYEQYF. The CDR3 coding sequence is TGTGCCAGCAGTTTCCGGGACAGGGGCTCCTACGAGCAGTACTTC.

CDR3 protein: CASSPSSSGGAGEQFF. The CDR3 nucleotides are TGTGCCAGCAGCCCGAGCTCTAGCGGGGGGGCCGGTGAGCAGTTCTTC. V and J are TRBV7-2 and TRBJ2-1, with 12 bases aligning to TRBD2. J lost 9 bases, V lost 5 bases, and 11 bases had no gene match. CDR1 and CDR2 (germline): SGHTA, FQGNSA. The CDR3 contains 16 residues.

The J gene is TRBJ1-1, the V gene TRBV7-8; D may be TRBD1 (5 bases). Trimming cost V 7 bases and J 2 bases, with 14 bases left between them. CDR3 length: 14 residues. Looked up from germline, CDR1 is SGHVS and CDR2 is FQNEAQ. The CDR3 is CASTLGTGNTEAFF. The CDR3 DNA sequence: TGTGCCAGCACCCTCGGGACTGGAAACACTGAAGCTTTCTTT.

CDR3 region: CAWMRGNTIYF. DNA of the CDR3: TGTGCCTGGATGAGAGGAAACACCATATATTTT. The chain couples TRBV30 to TRBJ1-3; D gene uncertain. The CDR3 is 11 amino acids. V lost 4 bases and J 4 bases, leaving 5 bases between the germline ends. CDR1 is GTSNPN and CDR2 is SVGIG in the germline V gene (reference sequence).

This clone has more than one count but fewer than ten. This chain joins TRBV6-5 and TRBJ1-2; TRBD1 matches at 7 bases. CDR3 length: 13 residues. J was trimmed by 8 bases and V by 5 bases; bases with no gene match: 8. Germline values: CDR1 MNHEY, CDR2 SVGAGI. This chain's CDR3 is CASSQPGGRGYTF. In DNA, the CDR3 is TGTGCCAGCAGTCAACCAGGGGGTCGGGGCTACACCTTC.

This chain uses TRBV7-2 with TRBJ2-3; 12 bases map to TRBD2. In germline, CDR1 is SGHTA, CDR2 FQGNSA. Trimming took 1 base from V and 0 from J; bases not matched to a gene: 2. This CDR3 comprises 17 residues. The CDR3 reads CASSLDGLAGSTDTQYF. The CDR3 DNA is TGTGCCAGCAGCTTAGACGGACTAGCGGGGAGCACAGATACGCAGTATTTT.

This clone was seen a single time. The V gene is TRBV20-1, the J gene TRBJ2-5, with no clear D. Germline CDR1 is DFQATT and CDR2 is SNEGSKA (reference sequence). Trimming left V 3 bases short and J 4 bases short, with 18 bases between. The CDR3 sequence is 15 residues long. CDR3 coding DNA: TGCAGTGCTAGTATTGGAGCCAGTCTCTCAGAGACCCAGTACTTC. Its protein is CSASIGASLSETQYF.

V and J are TRBV6-2 or TRBV6-3 and TRBJ2-3; TRBD1 matches 9 bases. Germline-derived CDR1 and CDR2 are MNHEY and SVGEGT. The CDR3 sequence is 17 residues long. The V gene end was trimmed by 4 bases and the J gene end by 5 bases; junction bases not matched to a gene: 13. CDR3 loop: CASSFPPTGQGRDTQYF. The CDR3 DNA is TGTGCCAGCAGTTTCCCCCCAACTGGACAGGGGAGAGATACGCAGTATTTT.

The rearrangement joins TRBV20-1 to TRBJ1-3; 9 nucleotides match TRBD1. Trimming at V came to 3 bases and at J to 6 bases, leaving 6 bases not matched to a gene. CDR3 length equals 14 residues. CDR1 is DFQATT and CDR2 is SNEGSKA in the germline V gene (reference sequence). The CDR3 loop reads CSASPGQGLNTIYF. The CDR3 nucleotides read TGCAGTGCTAGTCCGGGACAGGGTTTAAACACCATATATTTT.

This chain links TRBV5-6 with TRBJ1-5, with no clear D. Germline assignment: CDR1 SGHDT and CDR2 YYEEEE. V gave up 3 bases and J gave up 3 bases, with 10 bases separating them. This CDR3 has 14 residues. CDR3 sequence (DNA): TGTGCCAGCAGCTCTGAGGGTTCCAATCAGCCCCAGCATTTT. This gives the protein CASSSEGSNQPQHF.

The sample holds one count of this clone. The chain is built from TRBV5-1 and TRBJ1-6; D unclear. The ends were cut back, 1 base at V and 8 bases at J, with 13 bases in the middle. This CDR3 spans 15 amino acids. The V gene's germline CDR1 is SGHRS and CDR2 YFSETQ. The CDR3 protein is CASSLPAALDSPLHF. CDR3 DNA sequence: TGCGCCAGCAGCTTGCCGGCGGCCTTGGATTCACCCCTCCACTTT.

This chain links TRBV6-5 with TRBJ1-6; 7 nucleotides line up with TRBD1. V shed 6 bases, J shed 9 bases, and the junction held 11 bases outside the gene matches. Germline-derived CDR1 and CDR2 are MNHEY and SVGAGI. CDR3 length: 15 amino acids. The CDR3 nucleotides read TGTGCCAGCAGAGCCCCGACAGGGAGTAGTTCACCCCTCCACTTT. Protein sequence: CASRAPTGSSSPLHF.

This sequence joins TRBV15 and TRBJ2-7; 8 bases fit TRBD1. The CDR3 runs to 15 residues. The J segment lost 7 bases and the V segment lost 1 base, leaving 9 bases of the junction unmatched. Germline V gene data show CDR1 as LNHNV and CDR2 as YYDKDF (reference sequence). CDR3 sequence (DNA): TGTGCCACCAGCAGAGGGGGACAGGCGGCGCGGGAGCAGTACTTC. Protein sequence: CATSRGGQAAREQYF.

A single count supports this clone. The rearrangement joins TRBV3-1 (or the pseudogene TRBV3-2) to TRBJ1-6, with 7 bases identical to TRBD1. Germline V gene lookup returns CDR1 LGHDT and CDR2 YNNKEL (reference sequence). CDR3 length: 16 residues. The junction had 12 bases not matched to a gene; V was cut back by 3 bases and J by 10 bases. CDR3 region: CASSHPTGYGPSPLHF. The CDR3 bases are TGTGCCAGCAGCCACCCGACAGGGTACGGTCCCTCACCCCTCCACTTT.

A few counts support this clone. J is TRBJ2-1 and V is TRBV5-1; TRBD2 matches 13 bases. Germline CDR1 and CDR2: SGHRS and YFSETQ. The CDR3 is 17 residues long. V lost 4 bases, J lost 7 bases, and 11 bases stayed unmatched. The chain's CDR3 is CASSLGTSGALGNEQFF. Here the CDR3 DNA reads TGCGCCAGCAGCCTTGGGACTAGCGGGGCACTCGGGAATGAGCAGTTCTTC.

The V and J genes are TRBV9 and TRBJ2-1, with 15 nucleotides matching TRBD2. After removal of 2 bases from V and 6 bases from J, the junction contained 3 bases not matched to a gene. The germline V gene encodes CDR1 SGDLS and CDR2 YYNGEE. The CDR3 loop spans 16 amino acids. CDR3 DNA: TGTGCCAGCAGCGTCGGACTAGCGGGGGGGCCCAATGAGCAGTTCTTC. It yields the protein CASSVGLAGGPNEQFF.

The V gene is TRBV29-1, the J gene TRBJ2-1; 9 bases match TRBD2. Germline V gene lookup returns CDR1 SQVTM and CDR2 ANQGSEA. The CDR3 covers 13 residues. The junction had 4 bases not matched to a gene; V was cut back by 5 bases and J by 5 bases. The CDR3 sequence is CSVNPSGNNEQFF. CDR3 sequence (DNA): TGCAGCGTTAACCCTAGCGGGAACAATGAGCAGTTCTTC.

This CDR3 is CASSLAGGPPQYF. The DNA of the CDR3 is TGTGCCAGCAGCTTAGCGGGGGGGCCCCCGCAGTACTTC. The V call is TRBV7-3, the J call TRBJ2-7, with 9 bases matching TRBD2. The germline V gene has CDR1 SGHTA and CDR2 FQGTGA. V lost 2 bases to trimming and J lost 9 bases; unmatched junction nucleotides: 5. The CDR3 contains 13 residues.

The V gene is TRBV6-6, the J gene TRBJ1-1, with D tentatively TRBD1 (5 bases). The length of the CDR3 is 14 residues. Between the trimmed V and J ends, which lost 8 bases and 4 bases, there was a span of 17 bases. In germline, CDR1 is MNHNY, CDR2 SVGAGI (reference sequence). CDR3 DNA sequence: TGTGCCAGCGCATGGTCCCAGGGTTTCACTGAAGCTTTCTTT. This encodes CASAWSQGFTEAFF.

This chain uses TRBV19 with TRBJ1-5; possible D gene TRBD1, 6 bases. CDR3 length equals 16 residues. Germline CDR1 LNHDA, CDR2 SQIVND (reference sequence). Trimming stripped 1 base from V and 4 bases from J, with 14 bases between. CDR3 DNA: TGTGCCAGTAGTATAGTAGCGGGACAACCGAATCAGCCCCAGCATTTT. As protein: CASSIVAGQPNQPQHF.

V and J are TRBV6-5 and TRBJ1-1; D is undetermined. V lost 3 bases to trimming and J lost 12 bases, with 11 bases between them. Looked up from germline, CDR1 is MNHEY and CDR2 is SVGAGI. CDR3 size: 11 residues. CDR3 region: CASSYSASTFF. The CDR3 coding sequence is TGTGCCAGCAGTTATAGCGCTAGTACTTTCTTT.

This clone was counted a few times. The chain carries TRBV11-2 and TRBJ2-7, with TRBD1 identical over 7 bases. This CDR3 has 12 amino acids. Germline assignment: CDR1 SGHAT and CDR2 FQNNGV. V lost 4 bases to trimming and J lost 7 bases; unmatched junction nucleotides: 4. The chain's CDR3 is CASSSDRVEQYF. CDR3 in DNA: TGTGCCAGCAGCTCCGACAGGGTTGAGCAGTACTTC. Together with reference TRBV11-2 and TRBJ2-7, the CDR3 gives the full variable domain: EAGVAQSPRYKIIEKRQSVAFWCNPISGHATLYWYQQILGQGPKLLIQFQNNGVVDDSQLPKDRFSAERLKGVDSTLKIQPAKLEDSAVYLCASSSDRVEQYFGPGTRLTVT.

The rearrangement joins TRBV24-1 to TRBJ1-2, with TRBD1 as a possible D gene (5 bases). V lost 4 bases and J 6 bases, leaving 14 bases between the germline ends. The germline V gene encodes CDR1 KGHDR and CDR2 SFDVKD. The CDR3 consists of 14 residues. The CDR3: CATSEAGTNNGYTF. In DNA, the CDR3 is TGTGCCACCAGTGAAGCCGGGACTAATAATGGCTACACCTTC.

The rearrangement uses TRBV20-1 and TRBJ2-5, with TRBD1 matching over 10 bases. Germline trimming cut 3 bases from V and 5 bases from J; bases unmatched to any gene: 6. The germline CDR1 and CDR2 sequences are DFQATT and SNEGSKA (reference sequence). The CDR3 length is 14 residues. In DNA form, the CDR3 reads TGCAGTGCTAGTTGGGACAGGGGAATGGAGACCCAGTACTTC. Protein: CSASWDRGMETQYF.

This chain connects TRBV6-2 or TRBV6-3 to TRBJ1-1; possibly TRBD1 for D (6 bases). Trimming stripped 5 bases from V and 4 bases from J, with 20 bases between. The germline V gene has CDR1 MNHEY and CDR2 SVGEGT. The CDR3 is 16 residues long. This chain's CDR3 is CASSPEGEGGFTEAFF. The CDR3 nucleotides are TGTGCCAGCAGTCCCGAGGGGGAAGGGGGTTTCACTGAAGCTTTCTTT.

This rearrangement joins TRBV11-3 to TRBJ2-1, with D perhaps TRBD1 (5 bases). Trimming cost V 3 bases and J 5 bases, with 11 bases left between them. Germline loops: CDR1 SGHNT, CDR2 YENEEA. The CDR3 runs to 14 residues. Written as DNA, the CDR3 is TGTGCCAGCAGCTTTGAAGGGGCGGACAATGAGCAGTTCTTC. This sequence encodes CASSFEGADNEQFF.

This clone was detected only a few times. The J gene is TRBJ1-5, the V gene TRBV21-1; whether TRBD1, the table's D call, matches the DNA was not checked. TRBV21-1 is shown as a pseudogene. The CDR3 covers 18 residues. CDR3 nucleotide sequence: TGTGCCAGCAGCAAAACCTCCCCCACAGGGAGTTGCAATCAGCCCCAGCATTTT. Translation gives CASSKTSPTGSCNQPQHF.

This clone occurred once. The V gene is TRBV6-2 or TRBV6-3, the J gene TRBJ1-1; D remains unclear. Trimming took 6 bases from V and 7 from J, leaving 15 bases between them. The germline CDR1 and CDR2 sequences are MNHEY and SVGEGT. The CDR3 has 13 amino acids. CDR3 coding DNA: TGTGCCAGCAGCACGGACGGGGTTGGTGAAGCTTTCTTT. Protein sequence: CASSTDGVGEAFF.

The chain has TRBV2 and TRBJ1-1, with D unresolved. The CDR3 runs to 11 residues. V lost 7 bases to trimming and J lost 7 bases, with 10 bases between them. In germline, CDR1 is SNHLY, CDR2 FYNNEI. CDR3 sequence (DNA): TGTGCCAGCACGAGCAGGATTGAAGCTTTCTTT. Its protein product is CASTSRIEAFF.